Listed below are T cell receptor beta chains from one sample, sequenced in a study of blood T cells in healthy people across ages. TCRdb re-derived calls from the 5' RACE reads in MiXCR, one entry per CDR3 protein. The sample lists about 930,000 distinct CDR3 sequences, about 29% occurring once. A further study also used this sample, focusing on T cells of mothers and their children.

Input material: blood. These receptors were collected from a woman aged 35 to 49 in good health. Each CDR3 is given with its conserved first and last residue. D genes are given only for firm matches. The size field is filled for only some rows; it gives once, few, many or a size class.

DNA,CDR3,J,size,D,V
TGTGCCAGCAGCACGGACTGGAGAGAGACCCAGTACTTC,CASSTDWRETQYF,TRBJ2-5,many,.,TRBV7-9
TGTGCCAGCAGCTCGCACAGAGGTCGGGATTCACCCCTCCACTTT,CASSSHRGRDSPLHF,TRBJ1-6,.,.,TRBV7-9
TGTGCCAGCAGTTATCCGGGGAGAGGCTACGAGCAGTACTTC,CASSYPGRGYEQYF,TRBJ2-7,few,.,TRBV28
TGTGCCAGCAGCGCGGGCAGCAGCAACTCACCCCTCCACTTT,CASSAGSSNSPLHF,TRBJ1-6,.,.,TRBV7-9
TGTGCCAGCGGGACCGGAATGAACACCGGGGGGCTGTTTTTT,CASGTGMNTGGLFF,TRBJ2-2,once,.,TRBV6-2/TRBV6-3
TGCAGTGCTAGAGTACCCCCAGGGACAGGGCCCCTCGTGAGCTCCTACGAGCAGTACTTC,CSARVPPGTGPLVSSYEQYF,TRBJ2-7,.,TRBD1,TRBV20-1
TGCGCCAGCAGCGGGACAGAGGCCCTGAACACCGGGGAGCTGTTTTTT,CASSGTEALNTGELFF,TRBJ2-2,.,TRBD1,TRBV5-1
TGTGCCAGCAGCCAAGATGTAAGGGTCTATGGCTACACCTTC,CASSQDVRVYGYTF,TRBJ1-2,many,.,TRBV3-1
TGTGCCAGCAGTTCATACTGGAAGGAGACCCAGTACTTC,CASSSYWKETQYF,TRBJ2-5,.,.,TRBV28
TGCAGCGTTGAAGGACAGACTTATGGCTACACCTTC,CSVEGQTYGYTF,TRBJ1-2,few,.,TRBV29-1
TGTGCCAGCAGCTCCCCCGGAGGGGCCAACGTCCTGACTTTC,CASSSPGGANVLTF,TRBJ2-6,many,.,TRBV7-3
TGTGCCAGCAGGATCGAGGGGCCCCTCCACTTT,CASRIEGPLHF,TRBJ1-6,few,.,TRBV12-3/TRBV12-4